What follows is one T cell receptor beta chain and its context. Here immunoSEQ multiplex PCR was the method, and the copy in TCRdb shows in-frame clones only, minus some. In the table there are some 180,000 clones, roughly 92% of which are singletons. This sample is part of a study of T cell responses to AZD1222 COVID-19 vaccine. CDR1 LNHDA and CDR2 SQIVND come from the germline V gene (reference sequence). The CDR3 is 19 amino acids. After removal of 3 bases from V and 4 bases from J, the junction contained 15 bases not matched to a gene. This TCR derives from an adult who received the AZD1222 COVID-19 vaccine. Sequenced here: peripheral blood, sampled 28 days after the second AZD1222 dose. This chain uses TRBV19 with TRBJ2-6; TRBD1 matches at 7 bases. The DNA for the CDR3 is TGTGCCAGTAGTATCAGGGGGACAGCGAGGGGATCGGGGGCCAACGTCCTGACTTTC. This encodes CASSIRGTARGSGANVLTF.